This T cell receptor (beta chain) was sequenced during a study of T cells in Graves' hyperthyroidism and ophthalmopathy. Whole-study findings and limits: A model using 13 V-J features told ophthalmopathy apart from stable hyperthyroidism. Blood shared most expanded thyroid clonotypes above 0.001.

The authors deemed Graves' hyperthyroidism stable absent ophthalmopathy progression within 18 months. Exclusion of patients followed from uncontrolled infection, other autoimmune disease, pregnancy or lactation. Germline V gene lookup returns CDR1 PRHDT and CDR2 FYEKMQ (reference sequence). This CDR3 has 13 residues. Amplified regions were TCR beta CDR3 sequences from RNA transcripts. During a first-round RT-PCR of the TCR CDR3, the HTBI primer set was used. TCRdb reprocessed the multiplex PCR reads via MiXCR and lists one record per CDR3 protein. Of approximately 600,000 distinct CDR3 sequences listed, 15% to 20% are singletons. With regard to this clonotype: Its antigen remains unidentified. This may come from a read error, since a much larger clone is one base off.

The clonotype originates from a woman in her thirties with Graves' hyperthyroidism. The chain uses TRBV13 and TRBJ2-5; 12 bases agree with TRBD2. The material sequenced was blood. The CDR3 DNA is TGTGCCAGCAGCCGACTAGCGGGAGAGGCCCAGTACTTC. Protein: CASSRLAGEAQYF.